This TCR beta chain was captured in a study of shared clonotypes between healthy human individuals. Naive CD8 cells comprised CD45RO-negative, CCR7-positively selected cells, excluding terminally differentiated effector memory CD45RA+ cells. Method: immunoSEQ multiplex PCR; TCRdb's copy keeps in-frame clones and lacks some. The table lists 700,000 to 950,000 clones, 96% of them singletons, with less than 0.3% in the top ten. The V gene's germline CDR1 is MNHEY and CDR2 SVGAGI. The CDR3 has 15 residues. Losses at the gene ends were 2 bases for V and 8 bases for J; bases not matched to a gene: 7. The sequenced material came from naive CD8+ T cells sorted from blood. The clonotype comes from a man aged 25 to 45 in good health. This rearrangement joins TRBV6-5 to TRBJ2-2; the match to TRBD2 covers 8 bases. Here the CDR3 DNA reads TGTGCCAGCAGTTACGCAGCGGGAGTGATTGGGGAGCTGTTTTTT. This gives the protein CASSYAAGVIGELFF.